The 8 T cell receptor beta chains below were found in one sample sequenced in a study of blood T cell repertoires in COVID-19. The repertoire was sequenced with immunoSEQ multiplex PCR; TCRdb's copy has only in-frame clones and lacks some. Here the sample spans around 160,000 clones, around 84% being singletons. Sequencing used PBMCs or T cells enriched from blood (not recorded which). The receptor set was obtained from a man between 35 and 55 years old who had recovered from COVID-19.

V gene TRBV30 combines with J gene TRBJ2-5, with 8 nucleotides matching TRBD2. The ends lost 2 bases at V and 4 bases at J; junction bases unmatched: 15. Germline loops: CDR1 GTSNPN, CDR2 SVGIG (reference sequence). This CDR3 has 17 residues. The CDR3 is CAWSPAIAGRVGETQYF. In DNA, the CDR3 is TGTGCCTGGAGTCCCGCTATAGCGGGGAGGGTCGGAGAGACCCAGTACTTC.

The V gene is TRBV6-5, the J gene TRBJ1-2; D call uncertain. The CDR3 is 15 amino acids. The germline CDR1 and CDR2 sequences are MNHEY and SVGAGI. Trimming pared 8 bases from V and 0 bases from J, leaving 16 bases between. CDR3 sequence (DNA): TGTGCCAGCCGGATTGCGCAGGCCGCTAACTATGGCTACACCTTC. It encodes CASRIAQAANYGYTF.

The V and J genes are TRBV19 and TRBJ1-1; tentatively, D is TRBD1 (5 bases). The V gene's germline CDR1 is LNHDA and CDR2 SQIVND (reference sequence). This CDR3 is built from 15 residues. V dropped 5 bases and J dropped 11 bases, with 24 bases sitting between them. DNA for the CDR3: TGTGCCAGTAGTCCAACGGTATCAGGGTACGAAGAGGCTTTCTTT. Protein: CASSPTVSGYEEAFF.

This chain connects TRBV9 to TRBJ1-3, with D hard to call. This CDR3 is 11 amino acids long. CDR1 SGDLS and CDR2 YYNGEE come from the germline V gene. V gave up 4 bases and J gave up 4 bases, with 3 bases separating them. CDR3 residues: CASSLGNTIYF. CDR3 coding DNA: TGTGCCAGCAGCCTCGGAAACACCATATATTTT.

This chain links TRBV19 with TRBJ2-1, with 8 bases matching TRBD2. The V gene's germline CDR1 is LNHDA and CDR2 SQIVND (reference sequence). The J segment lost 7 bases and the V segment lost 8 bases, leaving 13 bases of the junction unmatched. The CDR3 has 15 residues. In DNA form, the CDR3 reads TGTGCCAGTTTAAGTCCCGGGGGGGCGGGGAATGAGCAGTTCTTC. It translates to CASLSPGGAGNEQFF.

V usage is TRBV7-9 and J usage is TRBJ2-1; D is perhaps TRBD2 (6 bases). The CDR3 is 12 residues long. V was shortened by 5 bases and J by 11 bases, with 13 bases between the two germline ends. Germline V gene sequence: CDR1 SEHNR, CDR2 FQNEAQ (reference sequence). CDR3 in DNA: TGTGCCAGCAGCCGGAGTGGGACTCAGCAGTTCTTC. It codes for CASSRSGTQQFF.

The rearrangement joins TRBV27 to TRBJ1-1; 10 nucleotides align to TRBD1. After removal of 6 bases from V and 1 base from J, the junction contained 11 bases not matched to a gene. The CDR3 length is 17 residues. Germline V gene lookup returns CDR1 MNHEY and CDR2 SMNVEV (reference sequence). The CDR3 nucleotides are TGTGCCAGCAGCCCACCGGGACAGGGGAAAGGGAACACTGAAGCTTTCTTT. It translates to CASSPPGQGKGNTEAFF.

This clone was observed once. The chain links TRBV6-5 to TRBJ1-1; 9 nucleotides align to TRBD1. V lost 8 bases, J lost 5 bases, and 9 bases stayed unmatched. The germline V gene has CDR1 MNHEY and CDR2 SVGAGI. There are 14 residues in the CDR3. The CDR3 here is CASVRGQGYTEAFF. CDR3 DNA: TGTGCCAGCGTCCGCGGACAGGGGTATACTGAAGCTTTCTTT.